The rows below give T cell receptor beta chains drawn from one sample of a study of beta chain features in type 1 diabetes. TCRdb's copy holds only in-frame clones and misses some; the assay was immunoSEQ multiplex PCR. The sample carries hundreds of thousands of clones, 6.5% to 10% recorded once. The sequenced sample was central memory CD4+ T cells from blood. The receptors were sampled from a woman aged 18-29 years in good health. Each CDR3 is given with its conserved first and last residue. Fields, in order: J gene, V gene, clone size, D gene, CDR3 protein, CDR3 DNA. The D gene is left open where the match is weak. The size entry is marked missing in some rows and otherwise reads once, few, many or a size class.

J gene: TRBJ2-2
V gene: TRBV10-3
clone size: few
D gene: TRBD1
CDR3 protein: CASSTGITGELFF
CDR3 DNA: TGTGCCAGCTCGACAGGGATCACCGGGGAGCTGTTTTTT

J gene: TRBJ2-5
V gene: TRBV7-2
clone size: few
D gene: TRBD1
CDR3 protein: CASSLVTGGRETQYF
CDR3 DNA: TGTGCCAGCAGCTTAGTGACAGGGGGCCGAGAGACCCAGTACTTC

J gene: TRBJ2-2
V gene: TRBV11-2
clone size: NA
D gene: TRBD2
CDR3 protein: CASSQQRGNTGELFF
CDR3 DNA: TGTGCCAGCAGTCAACAGCGGGGGAACACCGGGGAGCTGTTTTTT

J gene: TRBJ1-2
V gene: TRBV4-3
clone size: few
D gene: NA
CDR3 protein: CASSHRTAVDGYTF
CDR3 DNA: TGCGCCAGCAGCCATAGGACAGCAGTTGATGGCTACACCTTC

J gene: TRBJ1-5
V gene: TRBV10-3
clone size: NA
D gene: NA
CDR3 protein: CAISTGPNNQPQHF
CDR3 DNA: TGTGCCATCTCTACGGGCCCGAACAATCAGCCCCAGCATTTT

J gene: TRBJ1-3
V gene: TRBV9
clone size: many
D gene: TRBD1
CDR3 protein: CASSASTGHGNTIYF
CDR3 DNA: TGTGCCAGCAGCGCCTCGACAGGGCATGGAAACACCATATATTTT

J gene: TRBJ2-5
V gene: TRBV7-6
clone size: few
D gene: NA
CDR3 protein: CASSRGQQETQYF
CDR3 DNA: TGTGCCAGCAGCCGCGGGCAGCAAGAGACCCAGTACTTC

J gene: TRBJ2-7
V gene: TRBV25-1
clone size: NA
D gene: NA
CDR3 protein: CASRSWGEQYF
CDR3 DNA: TGTGCCAGCAGAAGTTGGGGCGAGCAGTACTTC

J gene: TRBJ2-1
V gene: TRBV7-8
clone size: few
D gene: TRBD2
CDR3 protein: CASSRTSVSYNEQFF
CDR3 DNA: TGTGCCAGCAGCCGGACTAGCGTCTCCTACAATGAGCAGTTCTTC

J gene: TRBJ2-4
V gene: TRBV5-4
clone size: few
D gene: NA
CDR3 protein: CASSQEALAKNIQYF
CDR3 DNA: TGTGCCAGCAGCCAAGAAGCATTAGCCAAAAACATTCAGTACTTC

J gene: TRBJ1-2
V gene: TRBV2
clone size: few
D gene: NA
CDR3 protein: CASSERGGFYGYTF
CDR3 DNA: TGTGCCAGCAGTGAAAGGGGGGGATTCTATGGCTACACCTTC

J gene: TRBJ2-6
V gene: TRBV28
clone size: few
D gene: TRBD1
CDR3 protein: CASSFPGQTSGANVLTF
CDR3 DNA: TGTGCCAGCAGCTTTCCGGGACAGACCTCTGGGGCCAACGTCCTGACTTTC

J gene: TRBJ1-5
V gene: TRBV5-1
clone size: few
D gene: NA
CDR3 protein: CASSLDSAINQPQHF
CDR3 DNA: TGCGCCAGCAGCTTGGACAGTGCGATCAATCAGCCCCAGCATTTT

J gene: TRBJ2-7
V gene: TRBV28
clone size: few
D gene: NA
CDR3 protein: CASSHLGSYEQYF
CDR3 DNA: TGTGCCAGCAGTCACCTTGGCTCCTACGAGCAGTACTTC

J gene: TRBJ2-7
V gene: TRBV5-6
clone size: NA
D gene: TRBD1
CDR3 protein: CASSKDRGILLYF
CDR3 DNA: TGTGCCAGCAGCAAGGACAGGGGGATTTTACTCTACTTC

J gene: TRBJ1-1
V gene: TRBV11-3
clone size: few
D gene: NA
CDR3 protein: CASSVQMNTEAFF
CDR3 DNA: TGTGCCAGCAGCGTACAAATGAACACTGAAGCTTTCTTT

J gene: TRBJ2-2
V gene: TRBV2
clone size: few
D gene: NA
CDR3 protein: CASSDQGLGLFF
CDR3 DNA: TGTGCCAGCAGTGATCAGGGTTTAGGGCTGTTTTTT

J gene: TRBJ2-6
V gene: TRBV6-5
clone size: NA
D gene: NA
CDR3 protein: CASRPGEAGANVLTF
CDR3 DNA: TGTGCCAGCCGTCCGGGGGAGGCTGGGGCCAACGTCCTGACTTTC

J gene: TRBJ1-5
V gene: TRBV28
clone size: NA
D gene: NA
CDR3 protein: CASSLSSQPQHF
CDR3 DNA: TGTGCCAGCAGTTTAAGTAGCCAGCCCCAGCATTTT

J gene: TRBJ1-1
V gene: TRBV9
clone size: many
D gene: NA
CDR3 protein: CASSVASADRAFF
CDR3 DNA: TGTGCCAGCAGCGTAGCGTCCGCGGATAGGGCTTTCTTT

J gene: TRBJ1-2
V gene: TRBV5-4
clone size: NA
D gene: TRBD1
CDR3 protein: CATSPRDRISYGYTF
CDR3 DNA: TGTGCCACCTCGCCCCGGGACAGAATTTCTTATGGCTACACCTTC

J gene: TRBJ2-4
V gene: TRBV9
clone size: few
D gene: NA
CDR3 protein: CASSGSGGPKNIQYF
CDR3 DNA: TGTGCCAGCAGCGGTTCCGGAGGTCCCAAAAACATTCAGTACTTC

J gene: TRBJ2-7
V gene: TRBV7-8
clone size: few
D gene: NA
CDR3 protein: CASSLGEVYEQYF
CDR3 DNA: TGTGCCAGCAGCTTGGGGGAGGTCTACGAGCAGTACTTC

J gene: TRBJ1-4
V gene: TRBV7-2
clone size: many
D gene: TRBD1
CDR3 protein: CASSLSVAGGNEKLFF
CDR3 DNA: TGTGCCAGCAGCTTATCCGTGGCAGGGGGTAATGAAAAACTGTTTTTT

J gene: TRBJ1-5
V gene: TRBV21-1
clone size: few
D gene: NA
CDR3 protein: CASSKARAGLNQPQHF
CDR3 DNA: TGTGCCAGCAGCAAGGCTCGCGCAGGGCTAAATCAGCCCCAGCATTTT

J gene: TRBJ2-1
V gene: TRBV5-1
clone size: few
D gene: TRBD1
CDR3 protein: CASSTPGQNNEQFF
CDR3 DNA: TGCGCCAGCAGCACGCCGGGACAGAACAATGAGCAGTTCTTC

J gene: TRBJ2-5
V gene: TRBV9
clone size: NA
D gene: TRBD1
CDR3 protein: CASSLGQGKETQYF
CDR3 DNA: TGTGCCAGCAGCTTAGGACAGGGGAAAGAGACCCAGTACTTC

J gene: TRBJ1-5
V gene: TRBV4-2
clone size: few
D gene: NA
CDR3 protein: CASSQARADQPQHF
CDR3 DNA: TGTGCCAGCAGCCAAGCCAGGGCTGATCAGCCCCAGCATTTT

J gene: TRBJ2-7
V gene: TRBV6-1
clone size: few
D gene: TRBD2
CDR3 protein: CASSVASGIYEQYF
CDR3 DNA: TGTGCCAGCAGTGTGGCTAGCGGTATCTACGAGCAGTACTTC

J gene: TRBJ2-3
V gene: TRBV9
clone size: NA
D gene: TRBD2
CDR3 protein: CASSGTSGYVTDTQYF
CDR3 DNA: TGTGCCAGCAGCGGGACTAGCGGATACGTCACAGATACGCAGTATTTT

J gene: TRBJ2-3
V gene: TRBV7-2
clone size: few
D gene: TRBD1
CDR3 protein: CASSTGQGAQDTQYF
CDR3 DNA: TGTGCCAGCAGTACCGGACAGGGGGCACAAGATACGCAGTATTTT

J gene: TRBJ1-5
V gene: TRBV2
clone size: NA
D gene: NA
CDR3 protein: CASSPPGGPGQPQHF
CDR3 DNA: TGTGCCAGCAGCCCCCCCGGGGGTCCTGGGCAGCCCCAGCATTTT

J gene: TRBJ1-1
V gene: TRBV7-2
clone size: few
D gene: NA
CDR3 protein: CASSLIAGVGTEAFF
CDR3 DNA: TGTGCCAGCAGCTTAATTGCAGGGGTTGGCACTGAAGCTTTCTTT

J gene: TRBJ1-2
V gene: TRBV19
clone size: few
D gene: NA
CDR3 protein: CASSIGQEAYGYTF
CDR3 DNA: TGTGCCAGTAGTATCGGGCAGGAAGCCTATGGCTACACCTTC

J gene: TRBJ2-5
V gene: TRBV18
clone size: NA
D gene: NA
CDR3 protein: CASSLVGALGETQYF
CDR3 DNA: TGTGCCAGCTCACTAGTCGGGGCGCTTGGAGAGACCCAGTACTTC

J gene: TRBJ2-1
V gene: TRBV11-1
clone size: few
D gene: NA
CDR3 protein: CASSVGDAETETQFF
CDR3 DNA: TGTGCCAGCAGCGTAGGGGATGCTGAGACAGAGACTCAGTTCTTC

J gene: TRBJ2-7
V gene: TRBV18
clone size: NA
D gene: NA
CDR3 protein: CASSPPWDSYEQYF
CDR3 DNA: TGTGCCAGCTCACCACCGTGGGACTCCTACGAGCAGTACTTC

J gene: TRBJ2-3
V gene: TRBV7-3
clone size: NA
D gene: NA
CDR3 protein: CASSLTGAGHSTDTQYF
CDR3 DNA: TGTGCCAGCAGCTTAACGGGGGCCGGGCACAGCACAGATACGCAGTATTTT

J gene: TRBJ2-7
V gene: TRBV27
clone size: few
D gene: NA
CDR3 protein: CASRSIRSYEQYF
CDR3 DNA: TGTGCCAGCAGATCGATCCGTTCCTACGAGCAGTACTTC

J gene: TRBJ2-1
V gene: TRBV7-2
clone size: few
D gene: NA
CDR3 protein: CASSLDMTPQFF
CDR3 DNA: TGTGCCAGCAGCTTAGATATGACTCCGCAGTTCTTC

J gene: TRBJ2-5
V gene: TRBV10-3
clone size: many
D gene: NA
CDR3 protein: CAISGTNQETQYF
CDR3 DNA: TGTGCCATCAGTGGGACGAACCAAGAGACCCAGTACTTC

J gene: TRBJ2-6
V gene: TRBV4-2
clone size: few
D gene: TRBD1
CDR3 protein: CASTKGQGGSGANVLTF
CDR3 DNA: TGTGCCAGCACCAAGGGACAGGGAGGCTCTGGGGCCAACGTCCTGACTTTC

J gene: TRBJ2-1
V gene: TRBV5-1
clone size: few
D gene: NA
CDR3 protein: CASRVASYNEQFF
CDR3 DNA: TGCGCCAGCAGAGTAGCCAGCTACAATGAGCAGTTCTTC

J gene: TRBJ1-1
V gene: TRBV11-2
clone size: NA
D gene: NA
CDR3 protein: CASSQWAGRTNTEAFF
CDR3 DNA: TGTGCCAGCAGCCAGTGGGCAGGAAGAACGAACACTGAAGCTTTCTTT

J gene: TRBJ1-1
V gene: TRBV7-3
clone size: few
D gene: NA
CDR3 protein: CASSLGKNTEAFF
CDR3 DNA: TGTGCCAGCAGCTTAGGAAAGAACACTGAAGCTTTCTTT

J gene: TRBJ1-2
V gene: TRBV6-6
clone size: few
D gene: NA
CDR3 protein: CASRQAALYGYTF
CDR3 DNA: TGTGCCAGTCGACAGGCCGCCCTTTATGGCTACACCTTC

J gene: TRBJ1-1
V gene: TRBV6-6
clone size: NA
D gene: TRBD1
CDR3 protein: CASTGQGNTEAFF
CDR3 DNA: TGTGCCAGCACCGGACAGGGGAACACTGAAGCTTTCTTT

J gene: TRBJ2-1
V gene: TRBV2
clone size: few
D gene: NA
CDR3 protein: CASKDWFEQFF
CDR3 DNA: TGTGCCAGCAAGGATTGGTTTGAGCAGTTCTTC

J gene: TRBJ2-7
V gene: TRBV9
clone size: many
D gene: NA
CDR3 protein: CASSVQGEGVEQYF
CDR3 DNA: TGTGCCAGCAGTGTTCAGGGGGAGGGAGTCGAGCAGTACTTC